This TCR beta chain was captured in a study of T cells of healthy individuals. Via MiXCR, TCRdb re-called the 5' RACE reads, giving one row per CDR3 protein. The sample yields roughly 87,000 distinct CDR3 sequences, approximately 15% seen once. This clonotype originated in a human donor in good health.

CDR3 nucleotide sequence: TGCAGTGCTAGAGATCGGCGGGGGGGCGTCACCGGGGAGCTGTTTTTT. Protein: CSARDRRGGVTGELFF. The rearrangement uses TRBV20-1 and TRBJ2-2, with TRBD2 identical over 9 bases. Germline loops: CDR1 DFQATT, CDR2 SNEGSKA (reference sequence). CDR3 length equals 16 residues. The junction had 6 bases not matched to a gene; V was cut back by 0 bases and J by 4 bases.